The clone carrying this TCR beta chain was counted ten times or more. The sample originates from a study of shared clonotypes between healthy human individuals. Study background: The cohort had a couple of women and three men, ages 18 to 49.

Without sorting, samples used about 90 million PBMCs for genomic DNA. Method: immunoSEQ multiplex PCR; TCRdb's copy keeps in-frame clones and lacks some. The sample has about 490,000 clones, 76% seen once. The V gene end was trimmed by 2 bases and the J gene end by 1 base; junction bases not matched to a gene: 7. The germline V gene has CDR1 SQVTM and CDR2 ANQGSEA. CDR3 length equals 16 residues. The chain carries TRBV29-1 and TRBJ2-3; 9 nucleotides match TRBD2. Input material: PBMCs. This clonotype originated in a woman in her 40s in good health. Some clones in this sample may be carry-over from other donors' samples. CDR3 sequence reads: CSVEILGGGGTDTQYF. The CDR3, as DNA: TGCAGCGTTGAAATCCTCGGCGGGGGGGGCACAGATACGCAGTATTTT.